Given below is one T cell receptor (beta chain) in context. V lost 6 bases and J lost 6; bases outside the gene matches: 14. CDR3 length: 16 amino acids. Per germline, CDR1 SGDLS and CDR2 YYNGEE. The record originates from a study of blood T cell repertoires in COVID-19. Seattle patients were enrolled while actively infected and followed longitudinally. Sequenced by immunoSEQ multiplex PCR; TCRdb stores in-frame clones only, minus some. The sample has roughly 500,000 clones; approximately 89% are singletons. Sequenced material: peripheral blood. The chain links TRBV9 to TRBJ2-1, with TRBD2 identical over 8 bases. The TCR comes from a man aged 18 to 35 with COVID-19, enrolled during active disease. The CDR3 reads CASNGPGGGTFNEQFF. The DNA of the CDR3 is TGTGCCAGCAACGGTCCCGGGGGGGGCACTTTCAATGAGCAGTTCTTC.